There are many counts of the clone carrying this T cell receptor (beta chain). The antigen is not known. The data originate from a study of metastatic and nonmetastatic thyroid tumors. The overall study: Thyroid patients, malignant and benign, had repertoires compared across blood and tumor or nodule tissue. Study-wide results and caveats: For both blood and tumor, malignant thyroid tumors reportedly showed significantly higher TCR beta diversity than benign nodules did.

Every patient underwent thyroid surgery untreated. In the study's own analysis: CDR3 was compared across clinicopathological groups, and the resulting differences were used to build a distant-metastasis classifier for papillary thyroid cancer. TCRdb re-called the PCR reads via MiXCR. The V and J calls, along with clone size, are taken from TCRdb and not from the paper's own processing. Here the sample spans approximately 21,000 clones, roughly 21% being singletons. The germline V and J ends were trimmed by 0 bases and 4 bases, with 7 bases remaining between them. From germline, CDR1 is MNHEY and CDR2 SVGEGT. CDR3 length equals 14 residues.

Material: blood. This sequence joins TRBV6-2 or TRBV6-3 and TRBJ2-1; D perhaps matches TRBD2 (5 bases). The TCR sequence derives from a female donor with papillary thyroid cancer or a benign thyroid nodule (not recorded which). Some clones in this sample may be carry-over from other donors' samples. The CDR3 sequence: CASSYSSGYNEQFF. Written as DNA, the CDR3 is TGTGCCAGCAGTTACTCGAGCGGATACAATGAGCAGTTCTTC.